This T cell receptor (beta chain) was sequenced in a study of tumor-infiltrating lymphocytes in primary liver carcinoma. Study conclusions and caveats: Tumors had a significantly higher top-250-clone fraction than blood (p = 0.039). The study found only about 8-25% of top clones in all five tumor regions.

Comment on this clonotype: Its target is not known. The junction does not match germline at one end; this may be a read error.

Scientists recovered RNA and DNA together from approximately 20-30 mg of unsorted bulk tissue. More than 85% viable tumor cells made up every tumor sample. The CDR3 consists of 14 residues. Germline V gene sequence: CDR1 MNHNS, CDR2 SASEGT. TCR beta cDNA was reverse-transcribed from roughly 520 ng of total RNA. The reaction used a constant-region primer and ProtoScript II reverse transcriptase. Three-round nested multiplex PCR performed with slightly modified ARM-PCR produced the TCR beta libraries. The first two PCR rounds, roughly 10 cycles each, used TRBV1-TRBV30 forward primers and a C-beta reverse primer. TCRdb re-derived calls from the multiplex PCR reads in MiXCR, one entry per CDR3 protein. The table lists more than 90,000 distinct CDR3 sequences, approximately 70% of them singletons.

The source material was liver tumor tissue from sampling region 2. Regarding subset: tumor region T2, inferior pole. The V and J genes are TRBV6-1 and TRBJ2-1; 7 bases agree with TRBD1. The sequence was collected from a woman in her sixties with primary liver carcinoma and hepatitis B virus infection. The CDR3 spells CASSTGALGFERFF. Written as DNA, the CDR3 is TGTGCCAGCAGTACAGGGGCTCTGGGATTTGAGCGGTTCTTC.